This T cell receptor beta chain was profiled in a study of shared clonotypes between healthy human individuals. V lost 6 bases and J lost 6; bases outside the gene matches: 5. Germline V gene data show CDR1 as MDHEN and CDR2 as SYDVKM. CDR3 length: 13 residues. Clones were sequenced by immunoSEQ multiplex PCR, and TCRdb holds only the in-frame ones, with some missing. The sample shows around 2.5 million clones, approximately 93% of them seen only once. The sequenced material came from naive CD4+ T cells from PBMCs. Subset indicated: CD45RA+ positively selected. This chain connects TRBV28 to TRBJ1-2, with 9 bases fitting TRBD1. The sequence came from a man aged 18 to 29 in good health. Some clones in this sample may be carry-over from other donors' samples. CDR3 amino acids: CASSIQGANGYTF. In nucleotides, the CDR3 is TGTGCCAGCAGCATACAGGGGGCAAATGGCTACACCTTC.